This TCR beta chain was captured by sequencing in a study of cytotoxic CD8 clonotypes in ibrutinib-treated CLL. This CDR3 contains 15 residues. After removal of 0 bases from V and 3 bases from J, the junction contained 5 bases not matched to a gene. Germline CDR1 reads SGHRS; CDR2 reads YFSETQ. About this clone: The sample has other DNA sequences that encode this CDR3 too.

Investigators sought sequencing depths of between 1 in 200,000 and 1 in 1 million T cells. Sequencing was performed with immunoSEQ multiplex PCR; in TCRdb, only in-frame clones are kept and a portion is missing. The sample holds 250,000 to 350,000 clones, about 72% seen once. TCR beta libraries used about 2 micrograms of genomic DNA from cryopreserved PBMCs. The receptor comes from a human donor with chronic lymphocytic leukemia. Sequencing used PBMCs, obtained at disease progression, from a patient treated with ibrutinib. The rearrangement joins TRBV5-1 to TRBJ2-7; 8 nucleotides line up with TRBD1. The CDR3 is CASSLGQGASYEQYF. For the CDR3, the DNA is TGCGCCAGCAGCTTGGGGCAGGGGGCTAGCTACGAGCAGTACTTC.